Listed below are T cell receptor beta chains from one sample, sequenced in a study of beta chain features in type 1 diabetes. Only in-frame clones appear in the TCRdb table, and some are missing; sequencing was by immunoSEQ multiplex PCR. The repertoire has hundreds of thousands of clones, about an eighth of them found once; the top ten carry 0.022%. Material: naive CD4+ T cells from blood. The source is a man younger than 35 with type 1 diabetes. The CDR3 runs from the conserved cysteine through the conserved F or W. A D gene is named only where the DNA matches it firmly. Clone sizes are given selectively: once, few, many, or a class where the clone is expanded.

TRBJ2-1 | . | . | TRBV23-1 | CASSQEDPRGYNEQFF | TGCGCCAGCAGTCAAGAGGACCCAAGGGGGTACAATGAGCAGTTCTTC
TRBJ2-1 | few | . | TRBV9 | CASSGLGGRYNEQFF | TGTGCCAGCAGCGGTTTAGGGGGGAGGTACAATGAGCAGTTCTTC
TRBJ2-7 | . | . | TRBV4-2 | CASSRQDKDEGEQYF | TGTGCCAGCAGCCGCCAAGATAAGGATGAAGGCGAGCAGTACTTC
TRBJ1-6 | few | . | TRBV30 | CAWSVDLLSSYNSPLHF | TGTGCCTGGAGTGTGGATCTCCTGAGCTCCTATAATTCACCCCTCCACTTT
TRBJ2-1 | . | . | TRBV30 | CAWSVDTNNEQFF | TGTGCCTGGAGTGTCGACACAAACAATGAGCAGTTCTTC
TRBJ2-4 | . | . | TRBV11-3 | CASSHNAVGLAKNIQYF | TGTGCCAGCAGCCATAACGCGGTCGGCCTAGCCAAAAACATTCAGTACTTC
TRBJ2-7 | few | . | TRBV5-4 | CASSLDYRVDEQYF | TGTGCCAGCAGCTTGGACTACAGGGTAGACGAGCAGTACTTC
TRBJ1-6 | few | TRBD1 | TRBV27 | CASSSIWSGNRGLPNSPLHF | TGTGCCAGCAGTTCTATTTGGTCTGGGAACAGGGGTTTACCTAATTCACCCCTCCACTTT
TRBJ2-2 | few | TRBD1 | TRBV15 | CATSKASGQGAGELFF | TGTGCCACCAGCAAAGCGTCGGGACAGGGGGCCGGGGAGCTGTTTTTT
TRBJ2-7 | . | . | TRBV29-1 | CSVEGGGGTYEQYF | TGCAGCGTTGAAGGGGGGGGCGGTACCTACGAGCAGTACTTC
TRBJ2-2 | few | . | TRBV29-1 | CSVEVQEVGGELFF | TGCAGCGTTGAGGTCCAGGAAGTCGGCGGGGAGCTGTTTTTT
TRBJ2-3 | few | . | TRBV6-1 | CASSEPGRYPDTQYF | TGTGCCAGCAGTGAGCCGGGCCGGTACCCAGATACGCAGTATTTT
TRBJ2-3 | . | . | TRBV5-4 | CASSRAGTDTQYF | TGTGCCAGCAGTAGGGCAGGCACAGATACGCAGTATTTT
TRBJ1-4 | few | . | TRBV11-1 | CASSFLDGVNEKLFF | TGTGCCAGCAGCTTCCTTGACGGAGTTAATGAAAAACTGTTTTTT
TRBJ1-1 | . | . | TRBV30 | CAITQNTEAFF | TGTGCCATCACACAGAACACTGAAGCTTTCTTT
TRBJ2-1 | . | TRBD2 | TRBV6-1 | CASSEALAGTYNEQFF | TGTGCCAGCAGTGAAGCTCTAGCGGGGACGTACAATGAGCAGTTCTTC
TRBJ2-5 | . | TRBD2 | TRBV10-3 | CAISDVGASGGLETQYF | TGTGCCATCAGTGATGTTGGGGCTAGCGGGGGGCTGGAGACCCAGTACTTC
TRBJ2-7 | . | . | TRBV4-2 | CASSQEDASSYEQYF | TGTGCCAGCAGCCAAGAGGACGCGAGCTCCTACGAGCAGTACTTC
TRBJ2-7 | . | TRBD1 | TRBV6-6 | CASTWGTGTYEQYF | TGTGCCAGCACCTGGGGGACAGGGACCTACGAGCAGTACTTC
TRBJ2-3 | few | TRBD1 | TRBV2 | CASSPGTGASTDTQYF | TGTGCCAGCAGTCCCGGGACAGGGGCCAGCACAGATACGCAGTATTTT
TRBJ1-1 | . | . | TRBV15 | CATSRDRGSAGIFNTEAFF | TGTGCCACCAGCAGAGATCGCGGATCGGCCGGGATTTTTAACACTGAAGCTTTCTTT
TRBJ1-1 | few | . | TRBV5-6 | CASSLATVIGTEAFF | TGTGCCAGCAGCTTGGCCACAGTAATCGGCACTGAAGCTTTCTTT
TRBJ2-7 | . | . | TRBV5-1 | CASSPGTTGYEQYF | TGCGCCAGCAGCCCCGGGACAACCGGCTACGAGCAGTACTTC
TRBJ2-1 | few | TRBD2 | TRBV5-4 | CASIAVAGDNEQFF | TGTGCCAGCATCGCGGTAGCGGGGGATAATGAGCAGTTCTTC
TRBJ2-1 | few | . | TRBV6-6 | CASSNIYNEQFF | TGTGCCAGCAGCAACATCTACAATGAGCAGTTCTTC
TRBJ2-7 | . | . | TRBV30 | CAWSVSSYEQYF | TGTGCCTGGAGTGTAAGCTCCTACGAGCAGTACTTC
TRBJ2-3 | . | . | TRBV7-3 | CASSLRPADTQYF | TGTGCCAGCAGCTTACGCCCCGCTGATACGCAGTATTTT
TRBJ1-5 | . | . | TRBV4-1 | CASSRSGARVQPQHF | TGCGCCAGCAGCCGGTCAGGGGCTCGGGTTCAGCCCCAGCATTTT
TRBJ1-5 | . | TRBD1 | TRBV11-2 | CASSSAGGDQPQHF | TGTGCCAGCAGCTCCGCAGGGGGCGATCAGCCCCAGCATTTT
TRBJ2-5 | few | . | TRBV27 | CASSFDQGGPSETQYF | TGTGCCAGCAGTTTCGATCAAGGGGGGCCCTCAGAGACCCAGTACTTC
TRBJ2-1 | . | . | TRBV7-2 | CASSPYQGTYNEQFF | TGTGCCAGCAGCCCTTACCAAGGCACCTACAATGAGCAGTTCTTC
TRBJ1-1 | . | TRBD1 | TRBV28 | CASSWTGKGTEAFF | TGTGCCAGCAGTTGGACAGGGAAGGGCACTGAAGCTTTCTTT
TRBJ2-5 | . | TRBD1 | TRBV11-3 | CASSFGQGQETQYF | TGTGCCAGCAGCTTTGGACAGGGGCAAGAGACCCAGTACTTC
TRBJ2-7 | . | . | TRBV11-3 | CASSLAPSYEQYF | TGTGCCAGCAGCTTAGCCCCCAGTTACGAGCAGTACTTC
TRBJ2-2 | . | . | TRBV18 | CASSPPAGTGELFF | TGTGCCAGCTCACCACCGGCGGGCACCGGGGAGCTGTTTTTT
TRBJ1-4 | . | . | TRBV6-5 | CASSGQPTNEKLFF | TGTGCCAGCAGCGGACAGCCAACTAATGAAAAACTGTTTTTT
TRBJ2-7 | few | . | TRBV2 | CASSEGQADYEQYF | TGTGCCAGCAGTGAAGGTCAGGCGGACTACGAGCAGTACTTC
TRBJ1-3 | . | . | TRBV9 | CASSVGQASFFSGNTIYF | TGTGCCAGCAGCGTAGGCCAGGCATCATTTTTCTCTGGAAACACCATATATTTT
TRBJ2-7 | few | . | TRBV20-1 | CSARDWPEQYF | TGCAGTGCTAGAGATTGGCCCGAGCAGTACTTC
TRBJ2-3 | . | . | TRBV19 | CASSIDPYGGGTDTQYF | TGTGCCAGTAGTATAGATCCATACGGAGGGGGCACAGATACGCAGTATTTT
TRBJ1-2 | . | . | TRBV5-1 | CASSKGVRGYTF | TGCGCCAGCAGCAAGGGTGTTAGGGGCTACACCTTC
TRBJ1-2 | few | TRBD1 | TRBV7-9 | CASSPEGGVGYTF | TGTGCCAGCAGCCCGGAAGGGGGCGTTGGCTACACCTTC
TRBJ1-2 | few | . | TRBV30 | CAWSVRGRYYGYTF | TGTGCCTGGAGTGTACGGGGCAGATACTATGGCTACACCTTC
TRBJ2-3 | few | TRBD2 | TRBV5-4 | CASSPGLAGAKFTDTQYF | TGTGCCAGCAGCCCCGGACTAGCGGGGGCCAAGTTCACAGATACGCAGTATTTT
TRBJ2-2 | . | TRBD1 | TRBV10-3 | CAISAGTGGYTGELFF | TGTGCCATCAGTGCCGGGACAGGGGGCTACACCGGGGAGCTGTTTTTT
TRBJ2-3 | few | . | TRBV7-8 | CASSLGIFGASTDTQYF | TGTGCCAGCAGCTTAGGGATTTTCGGCGCTAGCACAGATACGCAGTATTTT
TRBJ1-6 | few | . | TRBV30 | CAWIVYGGGNSPLHF | TGTGCCTGGATCGTTTATGGTGGTGGTAATTCACCCCTCCACTTT
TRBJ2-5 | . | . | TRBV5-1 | CASSLGRQETQYF | TGCGCCAGCAGCCTGGGACGGCAAGAGACCCAGTACTTC
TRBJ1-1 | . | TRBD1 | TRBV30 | CAWNGQGAQSEAFF | TGTGCCTGGAATGGACAGGGGGCGCAGAGTGAAGCTTTCTTT
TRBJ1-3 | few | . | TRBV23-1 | CASSQHRRYSGNTIYF | TGCGCCAGCAGTCAACACAGGAGATACTCTGGAAACACCATATATTTT
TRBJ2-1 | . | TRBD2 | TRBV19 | CASSGPTSDTYNEQFF | TGTGCCAGTAGTGGCCCTACTAGCGACACATACAATGAGCAGTTCTTC
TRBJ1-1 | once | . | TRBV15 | CATSRVQGLGGNTEAFF | TGTGCCACCAGCAGAGTTCAGGGGCTGGGTGGGAACACTGAAGCTTTCTTT
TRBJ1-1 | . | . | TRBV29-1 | CSVEGQGGTEAFF | TGCAGCGTTGAGGGGCAGGGAGGGACTGAAGCTTTCTTT
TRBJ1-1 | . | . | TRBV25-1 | CASSIGTSARAFF | TGTGCCAGCAGCATTGGGACCTCCGCCCGGGCTTTCTTT
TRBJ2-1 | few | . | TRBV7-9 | CARGIGEQFF | TGTGCCAGGGGGATAGGAGAGCAGTTCTTC
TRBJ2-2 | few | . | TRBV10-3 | CAIGGGTGELFF | TGTGCCATCGGAGGGGGGACCGGGGAGCTGTTTTTT
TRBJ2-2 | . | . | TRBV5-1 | CASSLEKNTGELFF | TGCGCCAGCAGCTTGGAGAAAAACACCGGGGAGCTGTTTTTT